This T cell receptor beta chain was sequenced in a study of control samples from healthy donors and cancer patients. Deletions cut 6 bases from V and 6 bases from J, with 17 bases between. CDR3 length equals 15 residues. The V gene's germline CDR1 is LNHDA and CDR2 SQIVND (reference sequence). Some clones are missing from TCRdb's copy, which holds only in-frame ones; the method was immunoSEQ multiplex PCR. Of tens of thousands of clones listed, 80% to 95% were seen once; the top ten hold less than 4.5%. The specimen sequenced was blood. The chain recombines TRBV19 with TRBJ2-2; D is possibly TRBD2 (5 bases). The sequence derives from a woman between 50 and 59 years old in good health. The CDR3 reads CASSPQGSFSGELFF. The CDR3 DNA follows: TGTGCCAGTAGCCCACAAGGGAGTTTCTCCGGGGAGCTGTTTTTT.